One and the same sample provided the 12 T cell receptor beta chains below, sequenced in a study of T cell responses to AZD1222 COVID-19 vaccine. Some clones are missing from TCRdb's copy, which holds only in-frame ones; the method was immunoSEQ multiplex PCR. The sample records about 54,000 clones, 80% to 90% being singletons. The specimen comprised peripheral blood, sampled 28 days after the second AZD1222 dose. The receptors stem from an adult who received the AZD1222 COVID-19 vaccine.

The V gene is TRBV6-5, the J gene TRBJ1-1; D might be TRBD1 (6 bases). Germline CDR1 and CDR2: MNHEY and SVGAGI. This CDR3 has 14 amino acids. V was clipped by 6 bases and J by 0 bases, with 11 bases between them. CDR3 sequence reads: CASRWDTLNTEAFF. The DNA for the CDR3 is TGTGCCAGCAGATGGGACACTTTGAACACTGAAGCTTTCTTT.

The CDR3 here is CASSSFDVNYGYTF. DNA for the CDR3: TGTGCCAGCAGCTCGTTCGACGTTAACTATGGCTACACCTTC. This rearrangement joins TRBV3-1 (or the pseudogene TRBV3-2) to TRBJ1-2; D gene unclear. Deletions cut 5 bases from V and 1 base from J, with 11 bases between. The germline V gene encodes CDR1 LGHDT and CDR2 YNNKEL (reference sequence). The CDR3 is made up of 14 amino acids.

This chain uses TRBV12-5 with TRBJ2-1; D unclear. The CDR3 extends over 14 amino acids. Germline CDR1 reads LGHNT; CDR2 reads FRNRAP. Trimming removed 7 bases at V and 2 bases at J, with 12 bases between. The CDR3 region has the DNA TGTGCTAGTGTACCGGGTTTAACCTACAATGAGCAGTTCTTC. Translated, it gives CASVPGLTYNEQFF.

The chain is built from TRBV2 and TRBJ1-6; D gene ambiguous. Germline lookup yields CDR1 SNHLY and CDR2 FYNNEI. V lost 2 bases and J lost 9, with 14 bases in between. The CDR3 is 15 amino acids. In nucleotides, the CDR3 is TGTGCCAGCAGTGAATCCGGGCAGCAGAGTTCACCCCTCCACTTT. The encoded protein is CASSESGQQSSPLHF.

This clone was seen only once. The gene calls are TRBV12-3 or TRBV12-4 and TRBJ2-1; 9 nucleotides agree with TRBD2. The CDR3 sequence is 13 residues long. J was trimmed by 7 bases and V by 8 bases; bases with no gene match: 6. The CDR3 DNA follows: TGTGCCAGCGTAGCGGGAGTTTCGAATGAGCAGTTCTTC. Residues: CASVAGVSNEQFF.

The genes are TRBV7-2 and TRBJ1-2; a weak D match, TRBD1 (6 bases). The germline CDR1 and CDR2 sequences are SGHTA and FQGNSA. V lost 5 bases and J 4 bases, leaving 20 bases between the germline ends. The CDR3 sequence is 16 residues long. CDR3 protein: CASSTRGATEGYGYTF. CDR3 bases: TGTGCCAGCAGCACCCGGGGGGCTACCGAGGGCTATGGCTACACCTTC.

The genes are TRBV4-1 and TRBJ2-3; a possible D gene is TRBD2 (5 bases). The CDR3 consists of 16 residues. The germline CDR1 and CDR2 sequences are MGHRA and YSYEKL. The germline V and J ends were trimmed by 0 bases and 7 bases, with 17 bases remaining between them. The chain's CDR3 is CASSQEVASRQYTQYF. The CDR3 nucleotides are TGCGCCAGCAGCCAAGAAGTGGCTAGCCGGCAGTATACGCAGTATTTT.

This chain links TRBV5-1 with TRBJ2-6; D gene uncertain. Trimming shortened V by 3 bases and J by 5 bases, and 21 bases separated the two germline ends. Germline values: CDR1 SGHRS, CDR2 YFSETQ. The CDR3 covers 18 residues. The CDR3 DNA follows: TGCGCCAGCAGCTCTGGCCGCGCAGACCGGGTTTGGGCCAACGTCCTGACTTTC. This encodes CASSSGRADRVWANVLTF.

The chain uses TRBV2 and TRBJ1-2, with D perhaps TRBD1 (6 bases). Germline V gene sequence: CDR1 SNHLY, CDR2 FYNNEI. CDR3 length: 16 residues. Deletions cut 2 bases from V and 4 bases from J, with 17 bases between. CDR3 region: CASSERGVTSGYGYTF. The CDR3 coding sequence is TGTGCCAGCAGTGAAAGGGGGGTTACGTCCGGCTATGGCTACACCTTC.

The chain employs TRBV6-6 and TRBJ2-7; TRBD2 matches 9 bases. CDR1 is MNHNY and CDR2 is SVGAGI in the germline V gene (reference sequence). CDR3 length equals 16 residues. V shed 6 bases and J 5 bases; nucleotides not matched to a gene: 14. The CDR3 DNA reads TGTGCCAGCAGCCCTCAGGGGCGGGAGGGCAAAGACGAGCAGTACTTC. The encoded protein is CASSPQGREGKDEQYF.

The chain joins TRBV7-2 to TRBJ2-3; D is perhaps TRBD1 or TRBD2 (5 bases each). CDR3 length: 15 amino acids. V lost 1 base and J 0 bases, leaving 8 bases between the germline ends. CDR1 is SGHTA and CDR2 is FQGNSA in the germline V gene. The CDR3 region has the DNA TGTGCCAGCAGCTTAGTGGGGGTTAGCACAGATACGCAGTATTTT. Translated, it gives CASSLVGVSTDTQYF. Drawing the rest from reference TRBV7-2 and TRBJ2-3, the complete variable domain is GAGVSQSPSNKVTEKGKDVELRCDPISGHTALYWYRQSLGQGLEFLIYFQGNSAPDKSGLPSDRFSAERTGGSVSTLTIQRTQQEDSAVYLCASSLVGVSTDTQYFGPGTRLTVL.

V usage is TRBV4-1 and J usage is TRBJ2-1, with TRBD2 identical over 7 bases. Germline CDR1 and CDR2: MGHRA and YSYEKL. The CDR3 runs to 16 residues. The ends lost 4 bases at V and 0 bases at J; junction bases unmatched: 6. CDR3 coding DNA: TGCGCCAGCAGCCGCCTCTCGGGAGGCTCCTACAATGAGCAGTTCTTC. Translated, it gives CASSRLSGGSYNEQFF.